The text below deals with one T cell receptor beta chain. Its matching antigen is unknown. TCRdb's table, derived via immunoSEQ multiplex PCR, lists solely in-frame clones and lacks some. The sample lists over 1.5 million clones; nearly 99% were seen once. Donors, without exception, were Caucasian adults residing in Nashville, Tennessee. These data originate in a study of shared clonotypes between healthy human individuals. The CDR3 is made up of 15 amino acids. Germline CDR1 is KGHSH and CDR2 is LQKENI. V was clipped by 2 bases and J by 1 base; unmatched bases: 3. Study-wide results and limits: Clonotypes that were shared across a few donors made up roughly 5% of naive CD4 clonotypes.

The sequenced material came from naive CD4+ T cells sorted from blood. Subset in this sample: CD45RA+ positively selected. The receptor's source is a man aged 25-45 years in good health. The chain links TRBV18 to TRBJ1-1; 8 bases line up with TRBD1. The CDR3 nucleotides read TGTGCCAGCTCACCAATTGGGACAGGGAACACTGAAGCTTTCTTT. It encodes CASSPIGTGNTEAFF. Full variable domain (missing parts from reference TRBV18 and TRBJ1-1): NAGVMQNPRHLVRRRGQEARLRCSPMKGHSHVYWYRQLPEEGLKFMVYLQKENIIDESGMPKERFSAEFPKEGPSILRIQQVVRGDSAAYFCASSPIGTGNTEAFFGQGTRLTVV.